This TCR beta chain derives from a study of blood T cell repertoires in COVID-19. Study as a whole: The origin of the acute and convalescent COVID-19 samples was the United States, Italy and Spain. PBMCs, B-cell-depleted T cells, or T cells provided the cDNA or gDNA that made up the material.

Seattle cases were enrolled at active infection and followed longitudinally. Per the original methods: Nucleated cell number was recorded as an estimate derived from reference gene primer amplification. TCRdb's copy holds only in-frame clones and misses some; the assay was immunoSEQ multiplex PCR. That table is the source of V, J and clone size, and D and trimming were worked out from the DNA. Here the sample spans over 150,000 clones, about 88% being singletons. The CDR3 has 14 amino acids. Germline V gene lookup returns CDR1 LNHDA and CDR2 SQIVND (reference sequence). V shed 8 bases, J shed 9 bases, and the junction held 11 bases outside the gene matches.

Specimen: peripheral blood. This TCR derives from a man aged 50 to 59 with COVID-19, enrolled during active disease. V is TRBV19 and J is TRBJ2-1; 9 bases match TRBD2. CDR3 nucleotide sequence: TGTGCCAGTTCCCAGCGGGGGGCTGACGGTGAGCAGTTCTTC. This codes for CASSQRGADGEQFF.